This TCR beta chain was identified in a study of tumor-infiltrating lymphocytes in primary liver carcinoma. About the research overall: Patients, male and female, were 30 to 69 years old.

Total RNA amounting to around 530 ng was the source from which TCR beta cDNA was made with a constant-region primer. ARM-PCR was slightly modified, and three nested multiplex PCR rounds with it gave rise to the TCR beta libraries. It was with TRBV1-TRBV30 forward primers and a C-beta reverse primer that the first two PCR rounds were run, at around 11 cycles each. TCRdb reprocessed the multiplex PCR reads via MiXCR and lists one record per CDR3 protein. The sample carries fewer than 350,000 distinct CDR3 sequences, around three fifths recorded once. Of note for this clonotype: No antigen is known for it. The junction differs from germline at one of its ends, possibly a read error.

The CDR3 extends over 17 amino acids. Study conclusions and caveats: The bulk unsorted samples meant that CD4+ and CD8+ repertoires went uncompared.

Unsorted whole blood supplied the blood RNA, and germline DNA was isolated too. The clonotype comes from a man aged 35 to 55 with primary liver carcinoma and hepatitis B virus infection. The chain is built from TRBV12-3 or TRBV12-4 and TRBJ2-3; 10 positions match TRBD2. The sample comprised peripheral blood. CDR3 coding DNA: TGTGTCAGCAGTCCCGGACTAGCGGTAACACGCACAGATACGCAGTATTTT. Its protein is CVSSPGLAVTRTDTQYF.